This T cell receptor (beta chain) originates from a study of blood T cell repertoires in COVID-19. Study background: Acute and convalescent COVID-19 samples came from the United States, Italy and Spain. Sources were T cells, B-cell-depleted T cells, or PBMCs; the material itself was cDNA or gDNA.

V was cut by 0 bases and J by 7 bases, with 10 bases left in between. The CDR3 sequence is 13 residues long. Germline V gives CDR1 SGHRS, CDR2 YFSETQ. Under the authors' procedure: The assay estimated nucleated cells by amplifying reference gene primers. The data were produced by immunoSEQ multiplex PCR, yet TCRdb's version contains in-frame clones alone and is incomplete. V and J calls and clone size are copied from that table; D and trimming were computed from the DNA. In the table there are 70,000 to 85,000 clones, around nine tenths of which are singletons. The V gene is TRBV5-1, the J gene TRBJ2-5; weak D call: TRBD2 (6 bases). The sequenced sample was peripheral blood. The receptor comes from a man between 65 and 79 years old with active or convalescent COVID-19. CDR3 nucleotide sequence: TGCGCCAGCAGCTTGGATTCTAGCGCGACCCAGTACTTC. It codes for CASSLDSSATQYF.